A single TCR beta chain is shown here with its context. Clones were sequenced by immunoSEQ multiplex PCR, and TCRdb holds only the in-frame ones, with some missing. Here the sample spans some 120,000 clones, approximately 87% being singletons. These data are taken from a study of control samples from healthy donors and cancer patients. CDR1 is SSHAT, CDR2 FNYEAQ, per germline (reference sequence). The junction had 8 bases not matched to a gene; V was cut back by 4 bases and J by 4 bases. The CDR3 is made up of 15 amino acids. The TCR comes from a man aged 25 to 40 in good health. The sample was blood. The chain links TRBV7-7 to TRBJ2-5, with TRBD2 matching over 8 bases. The CDR3 nucleotides are TGTGCCAGCAGCTCGACGGGGCTAGCGGGAGAGACCCAGTACTTC. As protein: CASSSTGLAGETQYF.